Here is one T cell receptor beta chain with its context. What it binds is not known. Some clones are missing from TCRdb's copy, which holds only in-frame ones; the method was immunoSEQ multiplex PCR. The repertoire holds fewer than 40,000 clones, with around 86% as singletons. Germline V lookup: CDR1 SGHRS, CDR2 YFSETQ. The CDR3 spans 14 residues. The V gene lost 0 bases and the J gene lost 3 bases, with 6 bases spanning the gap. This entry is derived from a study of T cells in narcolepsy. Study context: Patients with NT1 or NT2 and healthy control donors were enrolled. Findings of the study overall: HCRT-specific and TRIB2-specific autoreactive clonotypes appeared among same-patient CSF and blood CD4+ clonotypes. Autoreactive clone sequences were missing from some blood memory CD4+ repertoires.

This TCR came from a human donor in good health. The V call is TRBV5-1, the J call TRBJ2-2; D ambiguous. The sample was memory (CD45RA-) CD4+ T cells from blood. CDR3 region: CASSLGMDTGELFF. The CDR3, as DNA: TGCGCCAGCAGCTTGGGCATGGACACCGGGGAGCTGTTTTTT. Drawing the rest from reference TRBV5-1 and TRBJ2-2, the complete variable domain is KAGVTQTPRYLIKTRGQQVTLSCSPISGHRSVSWYQQTPGQGLQFLFEYFSETQRNKGNFPGRFSGRQFSNSRSEMNVSTLELGDSALYLCASSLGMDTGELFFGEGSRLTVL.